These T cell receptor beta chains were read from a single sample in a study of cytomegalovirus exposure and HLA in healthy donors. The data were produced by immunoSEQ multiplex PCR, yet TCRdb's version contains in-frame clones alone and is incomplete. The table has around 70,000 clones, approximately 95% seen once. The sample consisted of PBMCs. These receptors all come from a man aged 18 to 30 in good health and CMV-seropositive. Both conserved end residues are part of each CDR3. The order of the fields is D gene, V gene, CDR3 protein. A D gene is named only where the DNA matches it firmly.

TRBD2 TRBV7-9 CASGGSGDPEEQYF
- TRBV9 CASSVGQGKNTEAFF
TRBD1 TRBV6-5 CASSEQTGGFTEQYF
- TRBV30 CAWSVRGRGGTSNEQFF
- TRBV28 CASSLRTEPNQPQHF
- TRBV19 CASSPRGGSGTYNEQFF
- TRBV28 CASSTMRRVGAFF
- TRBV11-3 CASSLEAEKLFF
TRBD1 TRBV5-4 CASSPGQGSSYEQYF
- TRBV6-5 CASSQNQDTQYF
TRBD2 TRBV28 CASRRTSGTTGELFF
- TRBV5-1 CASKDTNEQFF
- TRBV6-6 CASSYNTDTQYF
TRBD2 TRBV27 CASSSIAGGYNEQFF
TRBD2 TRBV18 CASSPSAGVIDTQYF
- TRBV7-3 CASSHFGLTGELFF
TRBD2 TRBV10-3 CAISLSSGNNEQFF
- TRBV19 CASSALGGQHF
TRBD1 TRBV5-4 CASSPGQGTNINYGYTF
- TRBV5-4 CASSLQQANVLTF
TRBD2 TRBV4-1 CASSRRELAAAYNEQFF
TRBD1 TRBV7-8 CASSLGRDSRFF
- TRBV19 CASSPPGFGAFF
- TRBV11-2 CASSLRSYEQYF
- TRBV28 CASSYYTYEQYF
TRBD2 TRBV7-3 CASSPGQGVAGGPDTQYF
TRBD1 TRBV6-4 CASSDSAQGADTQYF
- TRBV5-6 CASSLELQGAYNEQFF
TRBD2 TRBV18 CASSPPSGITDTQYF
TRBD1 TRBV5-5 CASSLGQGIVDYGYTF
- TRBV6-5 CASSYTRGDGELFF
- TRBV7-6 CASSSDISGYTF
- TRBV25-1 CASSWDGTKYGYTF
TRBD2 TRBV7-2 CASSSQGLQETQYF
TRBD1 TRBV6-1 CASSPRTGRTEAFF
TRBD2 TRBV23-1 CASSQPGLAGGRTQYF
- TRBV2 CASSREITDTQYF
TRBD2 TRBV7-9 CASSPSGSKSNEQFF
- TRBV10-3 CATRSVGNTIYF
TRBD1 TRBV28 CASSLGQGSQPQHF
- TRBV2 CASSEQGSGANVLTF
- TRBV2 CASSPLFLTGELFF
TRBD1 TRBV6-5 CASSAGQGSLDEQFF
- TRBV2 CASREQSGVSYEQYF
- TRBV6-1 CASEEDSIYGYTF
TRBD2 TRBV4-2 CASSQESGLALTDTQYF
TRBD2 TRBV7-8 CASSLGAGGPYEQYF
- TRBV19 CASSISRVGHQPQHF
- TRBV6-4 CASSPGLYNEQFF
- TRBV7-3 CASSLTTVNEQFF
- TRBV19 CASNAQAKNEKLFF
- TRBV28 CASIQGGSGRYYEQYF
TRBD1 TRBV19 CASSSYRDRPEAFF
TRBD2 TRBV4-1 CASSKTSGLQETQYF
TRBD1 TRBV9 CASSTQGAVTEAFF